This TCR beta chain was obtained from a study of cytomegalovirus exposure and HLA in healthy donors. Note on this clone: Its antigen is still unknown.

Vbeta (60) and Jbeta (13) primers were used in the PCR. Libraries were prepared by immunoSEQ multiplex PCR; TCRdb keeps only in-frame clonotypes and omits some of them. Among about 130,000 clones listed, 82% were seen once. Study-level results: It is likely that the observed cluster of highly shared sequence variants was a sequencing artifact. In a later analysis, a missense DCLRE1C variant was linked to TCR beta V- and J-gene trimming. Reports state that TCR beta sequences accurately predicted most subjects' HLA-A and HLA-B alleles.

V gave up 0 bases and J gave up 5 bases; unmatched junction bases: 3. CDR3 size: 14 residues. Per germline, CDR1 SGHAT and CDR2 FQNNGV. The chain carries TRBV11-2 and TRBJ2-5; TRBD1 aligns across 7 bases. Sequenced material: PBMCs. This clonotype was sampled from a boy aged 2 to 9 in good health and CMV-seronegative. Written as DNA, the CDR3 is TGTGCCAGCAGCTTAGAGACAGGGTCGGAGACCCAGTACTTC. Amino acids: CASSLETGSETQYF.